This T cell receptor (beta chain) was found in a study of cytomegalovirus exposure and HLA in healthy donors. Study information: Approximately 200 million T cells yielded some 120 million unique TCR beta sequences in earlier analysis. Study results and caveats: A list of approximately 160 TCR beta chains associated with cytomegalovirus was given. Most likely, a cluster of highly shared sequence variants arose as a sequencing artifact.

The CDR3 consists of 14 residues. V trimming: 6 bases; J trimming: 1 base; junction bases outside the gene matches: 3. Per the germline V gene, CDR1 is SGHTA and CDR2 is FQGTGA. 13 Jbeta primers and 60 Vbeta primers were used for the PCR. Sequenced by immunoSEQ multiplex PCR; TCRdb stores in-frame clones only, minus some. The sample contains 150,000 to 200,000 clones, roughly 70% of which appear only once. Notes on this clone: Its antigen remains unidentified.

Healthy bone marrow donors formed the donor group. This TCR came from a girl aged 5-17 years in good health and CMV-seronegative. The sample was PBMCs. The V and J genes are TRBV7-3 and TRBJ2-3; 8 bases fit TRBD1. The DNA of the CDR3 is TGTGCCAGCAGTCGGGGACAGGGCACAGATACGCAGTATTTT. Encoded protein: CASSRGQGTDTQYF.